Each of the 31 T cell receptor beta chains below was sequenced from the same sample in a study of blood T cell repertoires in COVID-19. The data were produced by immunoSEQ multiplex PCR, yet TCRdb's version contains in-frame clones alone and is incomplete. The sample lists some 390,000 clones, approximately 87% seen once, with approximately 2.4% in the top ten. The sample consisted of peripheral blood. These receptors were taken from a woman in her fifties or sixties with COVID-19, enrolled during active disease.

The chain uses TRBV4-2 and TRBJ2-3; the D gene is possibly TRBD2 (7 bases). V was shortened by 6 bases and J by 6 bases, with 22 bases between the two germline ends. Per germline, CDR1 LGHNA and CDR2 YNFKEQ. This CDR3 is 16 amino acids long. The CDR3 here is CASSHDGGGLTDTQYF. CDR3 bases: TGTGCCAGCAGTCACGATGGGGGGGGCCTGACGGATACGCAGTATTTT.

The V gene is TRBV6-5, the J gene TRBJ2-3, with D tentatively TRBD2 (7 bases). The ends were cut back, 11 bases at V and 2 bases at J, with 14 bases in the middle. This CDR3 contains 13 residues. Germline V gene sequence: CDR1 MNHEY, CDR2 SVGAGI. The CDR3 coding sequence is TGTGCCGGTACGCGGGGGCTCACAGATACGCAGTATTTT. This codes for CAGTRGLTDTQYF.

V gene TRBV19 combines with J gene TRBJ2-2; TRBD1 is a possible D gene (6 bases). Germline V gene lookup returns CDR1 LNHDA and CDR2 SQIVND (reference sequence). The ends were cut back, 5 bases at V and 5 bases at J, with 18 bases in the middle. The CDR3 consists of 16 residues. In DNA form, the CDR3 reads TGTGCCAGTAGTCTGATCGGGACACGCGGGACCGGGGAGCTGTTTTTT. It codes for CASSLIGTRGTGELFF.

V and J are TRBV7-3 and TRBJ2-2; 10 bases are a match to TRBD2. The trim removed 5 bases at V and 6 bases at J, leaving 3 bases unmatched. Germline lookup yields CDR1 SGHTA and CDR2 FQGTGA. This CDR3 region has 14 residues. The CDR3 bases are TGTGCCAGCAGCCCGCTAGCGGGGGCCGGGGAGCTGTTTTTT. It encodes CASSPLAGAGELFF.

The V and J genes are TRBV24-1 and TRBJ2-3; 11 nucleotides line up with TRBD2. V was pared by 4 bases and J by 3 bases, with 14 bases of the junction left unmatched. The length of the CDR3 is 19 residues. Germline V gives CDR1 KGHDR, CDR2 SFDVKD. CDR3 sequence: CATSDPPGLADGETDTQYF. The CDR3 region has the DNA TGTGCCACCAGTGACCCCCCGGGACTAGCGGACGGGGAGACAGATACGCAGTATTTT.

V and J are TRBV6-5 and TRBJ1-3; 7 bases line up with TRBD1. The CDR3 contains 15 residues. Germline V lookup: CDR1 MNHEY, CDR2 SVGAGI. Unmatched junction bases numbered 9, after V lost 8 bases and J lost 2 bases. The CDR3 coding sequence is TGTGCCAGCGGAGGAGTTACAGGGGCTGGAAACACCATATATTTT. Amino acids: CASGGVTGAGNTIYF.

V gene TRBV7-8 combines with J gene TRBJ2-5; D is possibly TRBD2 (6 bases). This CDR3 contains 13 residues. The V and J ends lost 5 bases and 2 bases respectively, with 9 bases between them. CDR1 and CDR2 from the germline V gene are SGHVS and FQNEAQ. CDR3 residues: CASSVGGQETQYF. Written as DNA, the CDR3 is TGTGCCAGCAGCGTTGGGGGGCAAGAGACCCAGTACTTC. The complete variable domain, with remaining parts taken from reference TRBV7-8 and TRBJ2-5, reads GAGVSQSPRYKVAKRGQDVALRCDPISGHVSLFWYQQALGQGPEFLTYFQNEAQLDKSGLPSDRFFAERPEGSVSTLKIQRTQQEDSAVYLCASSVGGQETQYFGPGTRLLVL.

The rearrangement uses TRBV6-2 or TRBV6-3 and TRBJ2-1; 11 positions agree with TRBD2. There are 16 residues in the CDR3. Trimming cost V 6 bases and J 4 bases; bases outside gene matches: 8. CDR1 is MNHEY and CDR2 is SVGEGT in the germline V gene. CDR3 loop: CASSPTGTSGYNEQFF. In DNA, the CDR3 is TGTGCCAGCAGCCCTACCGGGACTAGCGGTTACAATGAGCAGTTCTTC.

V gene TRBV5-1 combines with J gene TRBJ1-6, with 10 nucleotides matching TRBD1. Trimming at V came to 4 bases and at J to 9 bases, leaving 13 bases not matched to a gene. This CDR3 has 17 residues. CDR1 is SGHRS, CDR2 YFSETQ, per germline. CDR3 amino acids: CASSLNTGQGDGSPLHF. CDR3 in DNA: TGCGCCAGCAGCCTGAATACCGGACAGGGGGACGGTTCACCCCTCCACTTT.

The CDR3 region is CASRTGGKSTEAFF. CDR3 DNA sequence: TGTGCCAGCAGGACAGGGGGCAAGTCTACTGAAGCTTTCTTT. This sequence joins TRBV7-2 and TRBJ1-1; 10 bases are a match to TRBD1. The germline V gene has CDR1 SGHTA and CDR2 FQGNSA. This CDR3 is built from 14 residues. V was pared by 6 bases and J by 5 bases, with 6 bases of the junction left unmatched.

The CDR3 coding sequence is TGTGCCAGCAGCAAAGGCGAGGGAGTTCCCTATAATTCACCCCTCCACTTT. Translation: CASSKGEGVPYNSPLHF. This sequence joins TRBV21-1 and TRBJ1-6. TRBV21-1 has pseudogene status. This CDR3 is 17 amino acids long.

This sequence joins TRBV5-1 and TRBJ2-1; the match to TRBD2 covers 15 bases. The ends lost 3 bases at V and 0 bases at J; junction bases unmatched: 10. The CDR3 loop spans 20 amino acids. Per germline, CDR1 SGHRS and CDR2 YFSETQ. The CDR3 is CASSSGLAGGTLLSYNEQFF. In DNA, the CDR3 is TGCGCCAGCAGCTCGGGACTAGCGGGGGGCACGTTACTCTCCTACAATGAGCAGTTCTTC.

This clone was observed a handful of times. The chain is built from TRBV24-1 and TRBJ1-6; tentatively, D is TRBD1 (5 bases). Germline CDR1 is KGHDR and CDR2 is SFDVKD. V gave up 10 bases and J gave up 7 bases, with 19 bases separating them. CDR3 length equals 15 residues. The DNA for the CDR3 is TGTGCCACTACCTTCCGGCAGGAGGGGAATTCACCCCTCCACTTT. Its protein product is CATTFRQEGNSPLHF.

The V gene is TRBV6-1, the J gene TRBJ1-1; 7 bases are a match to TRBD1. This CDR3 region has 16 residues. The J segment lost 5 bases and the V segment lost 4 bases, leaving 13 bases of the junction unmatched. Germline V gene lookup returns CDR1 MNHNS and CDR2 SASEGT. CDR3 in amino acids: CASSAPGQSSLTEAFF. The CDR3, as DNA: TGTGCCAGCAGTGCCCCGGGACAGAGCTCCTTAACTGAAGCTTTCTTT.

The V call is TRBV3-1 (or the pseudogene TRBV3-2), the J call TRBJ1-4; 7 bases line up with TRBD1. This CDR3 is 15 amino acids long. The germline CDR1 and CDR2 sequences are LGHDT and YNNKEL (reference sequence). J gave up 8 bases and V 5 bases, and 11 bases lay outside the gene matches. DNA for the CDR3: TGTGCCAGCAGCAGAAAGGGGGGACAGCTAGAAAAACTGTTTTTT. It encodes CASSRKGGQLEKLFF.

The chain couples TRBV6-5 to TRBJ2-4; 15 bases fit TRBD2. The germline V gene has CDR1 MNHEY and CDR2 SVGAGI. The ends lost 6 bases at V and 11 bases at J; junction bases unmatched: 11. The CDR3 runs 16 residues. CDR3 DNA sequence: TGTGCCAGCAGCTACCCGGGACTAGCGGGGGGTGTTGTTCAGTACTTC. As protein: CASSYPGLAGGVVQYF.

The chain combines TRBV3-1 (or the pseudogene TRBV3-2) with TRBJ1-1; 8 positions agree with TRBD1. CDR3 length equals 15 residues. V trimming: 6 bases; J trimming: 5 bases; junction bases outside the gene matches: 11. In germline, CDR1 is LGHDT, CDR2 YNNKEL (reference sequence). The chain's CDR3 is CASSPTTGVRTEAFF. CDR3 coding DNA: TGTGCCAGCAGTCCAACGACAGGGGTGAGGACTGAAGCTTTCTTT.

This chain uses TRBV2 with TRBJ1-2; weak D call: TRBD1 (6 bases). The CDR3 is 12 amino acids. CDR1 and CDR2 from the germline V gene are SNHLY and FYNNEI. V lost 6 bases and J 2 bases, leaving 7 bases between the germline ends. The CDR3 DNA reads TGTGCCAGCAGAACAGGGAACTATGGCTACACCTTC. As protein: CASRTGNYGYTF.

The chain couples TRBV10-3 to TRBJ2-7; possibly TRBD2 for D (5 bases). V was trimmed by 0 bases and J by 2 bases, leaving 14 bases between them. The CDR3 consists of 16 residues. Germline values: CDR1 ENHRY, CDR2 SYGVKD. This chain's CDR3 is CAISESTLGVPYEQYF. The CDR3 region has the DNA TGTGCCATCAGTGAGTCGACTCTCGGGGTTCCCTACGAGCAGTACTTC.

On this clone: At one end the junction does not follow the germline gene, possibly because of a read error. This chain connects TRBV4-1 to TRBJ2-5, with D possibly matching TRBD2 (6 bases). The CDR3 length is 15 residues. From germline, CDR1 is MGHRA and CDR2 YSYEKL. Here the CDR3 reads CASSPKGGVQVTQYF. The CDR3 nucleotides are TGCGCCAGCAGCCCGAAGGGCGGGGTCCAAGTGACCCAGTACTTC.

Of note for this clone: The identical CDR3 is also encoded by other nucleotide sequences in the sample. The CDR3 DNA reads as TGTGCCAGCAGCAGACGACAGGGGTCAGAGACCCAGTACTTC. Amino acid sequence: CASSRRQGSETQYF. The chain has TRBV3-1 (or the pseudogene TRBV3-2) and TRBJ2-5; the match to TRBD1 covers 8 bases. V was pared by 5 bases and J by 4 bases, with 6 bases of the junction left unmatched. Germline assignment: CDR1 LGHDT and CDR2 YNNKEL (reference sequence). This CDR3 has 14 amino acids.

Here the CDR3 DNA reads TGTGCCAGCAGCTTAAGACAGGGTGTCACCGGGGAGCTGTTTTTT. Its protein product is CASSLRQGVTGELFF. This sequence joins TRBV5-6 and TRBJ2-2, with 7 bases fitting TRBD1. Trimming took 2 bases from V and 4 from J; bases not matched to a gene: 5. The CDR3 consists of 15 residues. Germline V CDR1 and CDR2: SGHDT, YYEEEE. Supplemented by reference TRBV5-6 and TRBJ2-2, the full variable domain reads DAGVTQSPTHLIKTRGQQVTLRCSPKSGHDTVSWYQQALGQGPQFIFQYYEEEERQRGNFPDRFSGHQFPNYSSELNVNALLLGDSALYLCASSLRQGVTGELFFGEGSRLTVL.

This chain connects TRBV14 to TRBJ1-2, with 7 nucleotides matching TRBD1. The CDR3 contains 14 residues. J was trimmed by 5 bases and V by 2 bases; bases with no gene match: 5. The germline gives CDR1 SGHDN, CDR2 FVKESK. The CDR3 reads CASSQKQGMYGYTF. In DNA, the CDR3 is TGTGCCAGCAGCCAAAAACAGGGGATGTATGGCTACACCTTC.

The chain uses TRBV5-4 and TRBJ1-2, with D unclear. Germline V gives CDR1 SGHNT, CDR2 YYREEE (reference sequence). The CDR3 loop spans 11 amino acids. V lost 0 bases, J lost 7 bases, and 4 bases lay in between. The CDR3 protein is CASSLAGGYTF. The DNA for the CDR3 is TGTGCCAGCAGCTTGGCCGGTGGCTACACCTTC.

V and J are TRBV18 and TRBJ1-2; TRBD1 matches at 9 bases. CDR3 length equals 15 residues. V lost 4 bases, J lost 2 bases, and 5 bases stayed unmatched. CDR1 is KGHSH, CDR2 LQKENI, per germline. The CDR3 bases are TGTGCCAGCTCACAACCTGGGACAGGGAACTATGGCTACACCTTC. This translates into CASSQPGTGNYGYTF.

In its sample, this clone was seen a few times. The chain is built from TRBV9 and TRBJ2-7; 11 bases fit TRBD1. The CDR3 consists of 15 residues. The germline V gene has CDR1 SGDLS and CDR2 YYNGEE. J was trimmed by 4 bases and V by 3 bases; bases with no gene match: 6. This CDR3 is CASSGNRDRGYEQYF. As DNA, the CDR3 is TGTGCCAGCAGCGGGAACCGGGACAGGGGGTACGAGCAGTACTTC.

This chain's CDR3 is CASSSAGRGRTYEQYF. The CDR3 DNA is TGTGCCAGCAGCTCGGCGGGCAGGGGGAGGACCTACGAGCAGTACTTC. This rearrangement joins TRBV7-8 to TRBJ2-7, with D maybe TRBD1 (7 bases). Trimming shortened V by 4 bases and J by 2 bases, and 18 bases separated the two germline ends. CDR1 is SGHVS and CDR2 is FQNEAQ in the germline V gene. The CDR3 is made up of 16 amino acids.

J is TRBJ2-5 and V is TRBV15; TRBD1 is a possible D gene (5 bases). This CDR3 spans 14 amino acids. Germline V gene data show CDR1 as LNHNV and CDR2 as YYDKDF (reference sequence). Trimming pared 2 bases from V and 5 bases from J, leaving 12 bases between. The chain's CDR3 is CATSRRGTGETQYF. Here the CDR3 DNA reads TGTGCCACCAGCAGAAGGGGAACAGGCGAGACCCAGTACTTC.

This sequence joins TRBV19 and TRBJ2-1, with D perhaps matching TRBD2 (6 bases). The germline V gene has CDR1 LNHDA and CDR2 SQIVND (reference sequence). The CDR3 is 14 residues long. V lost 8 bases and J 0 bases, leaving 11 bases between the germline ends. CDR3 coding DNA: TGTGCCAGTGTGGGGGGAAGCTCCTACAATGAGCAGTTCTTC. It encodes CASVGGSSYNEQFF.

This clone was found once. The rearrangement links TRBV14 to TRBJ1-1; D remains ambiguous. CDR1 and CDR2 (germline): SGHDN, FVKESK. This CDR3 spans 13 amino acids. Trimming stripped 7 bases from V and 0 bases from J, with 9 bases between. The chain's CDR3 is CASTQYMNTEAFF. CDR3 nucleotides: TGTGCCAGCACTCAGTACATGAACACTGAAGCTTTCTTT.

The gene calls are TRBV11-3 and TRBJ1-5; the match to TRBD1 covers 12 bases. Per the germline V gene, CDR1 is SGHNT and CDR2 is YENEEA. J gave up 6 bases and V 1 base, and 4 bases lay outside the gene matches. The CDR3 contains 16 residues. CDR3 coding DNA: TGTGCCAGCAGCTTAGTTGGGACAGGGGGCATTCAGCCCCAGCATTTT. This gives the protein CASSLVGTGGIQPQHF.